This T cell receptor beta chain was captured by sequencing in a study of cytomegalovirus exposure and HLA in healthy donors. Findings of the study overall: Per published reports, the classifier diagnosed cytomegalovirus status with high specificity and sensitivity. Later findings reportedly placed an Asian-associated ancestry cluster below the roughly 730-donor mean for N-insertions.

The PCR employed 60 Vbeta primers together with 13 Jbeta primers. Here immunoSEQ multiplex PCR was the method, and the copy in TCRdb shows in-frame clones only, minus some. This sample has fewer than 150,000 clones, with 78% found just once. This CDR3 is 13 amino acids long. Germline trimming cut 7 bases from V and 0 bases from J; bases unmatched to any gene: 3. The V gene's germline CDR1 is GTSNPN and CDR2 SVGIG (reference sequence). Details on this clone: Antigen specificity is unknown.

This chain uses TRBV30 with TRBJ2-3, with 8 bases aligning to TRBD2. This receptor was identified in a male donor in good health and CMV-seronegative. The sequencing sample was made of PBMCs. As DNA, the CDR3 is TGTGCCTCAACTAGCGGAAGCACAGATACGCAGTATTTT. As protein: CASTSGSTDTQYF.